This paragraph covers one TCR beta chain sequence. The antigen is unknown. The data belong to a study of identifying expanded T cells in peripheral blood. General study results and limits: Over approximately two and four weeks, about 15 and 18 clones changed, versus roughly 1.1 between replicates. Variance in clone template counts between approximately 2-week samples significantly increased with total template count across all healthy donors.

This CDR3 comprises 20 residues. In germline, CDR1 is KGHSH, CDR2 LQKENI. The V end lost 0 bases, the J end lost 7 bases, and 30 bases lay between the germline ends. Some clones are missing from TCRdb's copy, which holds only in-frame ones; the method was immunoSEQ multiplex PCR. The sample lists tens of thousands of clones, 70% to 90% seen once, with about 6% in the top ten. The rearrangement uses TRBV18 and TRBJ1-2, with TRBD1 as a possible D gene (5 bases). The receptor comes from a person aged 18-69 years in good health. Sequences were obtained from blood. The CDR3 DNA reads as TGTGCCAGCTCACCACCGGTGGATCGGGTCTACGGGACTTCGGATTTTGGCTACACCTTC. This translates into CASSPPVDRVYGTSDFGYTF. The whole variable domain, filled in from reference TRBV18 and TRBJ1-2, reads NAGVMQNPRHLVRRRGQEARLRCSPMKGHSHVYWYRQLPEEGLKFMVYLQKENIIDESGMPKERFSAEFPKEGPSILRIQQVVRGDSAAYFCASSPPVDRVYGTSDFGYTFGSGTRLTVV.